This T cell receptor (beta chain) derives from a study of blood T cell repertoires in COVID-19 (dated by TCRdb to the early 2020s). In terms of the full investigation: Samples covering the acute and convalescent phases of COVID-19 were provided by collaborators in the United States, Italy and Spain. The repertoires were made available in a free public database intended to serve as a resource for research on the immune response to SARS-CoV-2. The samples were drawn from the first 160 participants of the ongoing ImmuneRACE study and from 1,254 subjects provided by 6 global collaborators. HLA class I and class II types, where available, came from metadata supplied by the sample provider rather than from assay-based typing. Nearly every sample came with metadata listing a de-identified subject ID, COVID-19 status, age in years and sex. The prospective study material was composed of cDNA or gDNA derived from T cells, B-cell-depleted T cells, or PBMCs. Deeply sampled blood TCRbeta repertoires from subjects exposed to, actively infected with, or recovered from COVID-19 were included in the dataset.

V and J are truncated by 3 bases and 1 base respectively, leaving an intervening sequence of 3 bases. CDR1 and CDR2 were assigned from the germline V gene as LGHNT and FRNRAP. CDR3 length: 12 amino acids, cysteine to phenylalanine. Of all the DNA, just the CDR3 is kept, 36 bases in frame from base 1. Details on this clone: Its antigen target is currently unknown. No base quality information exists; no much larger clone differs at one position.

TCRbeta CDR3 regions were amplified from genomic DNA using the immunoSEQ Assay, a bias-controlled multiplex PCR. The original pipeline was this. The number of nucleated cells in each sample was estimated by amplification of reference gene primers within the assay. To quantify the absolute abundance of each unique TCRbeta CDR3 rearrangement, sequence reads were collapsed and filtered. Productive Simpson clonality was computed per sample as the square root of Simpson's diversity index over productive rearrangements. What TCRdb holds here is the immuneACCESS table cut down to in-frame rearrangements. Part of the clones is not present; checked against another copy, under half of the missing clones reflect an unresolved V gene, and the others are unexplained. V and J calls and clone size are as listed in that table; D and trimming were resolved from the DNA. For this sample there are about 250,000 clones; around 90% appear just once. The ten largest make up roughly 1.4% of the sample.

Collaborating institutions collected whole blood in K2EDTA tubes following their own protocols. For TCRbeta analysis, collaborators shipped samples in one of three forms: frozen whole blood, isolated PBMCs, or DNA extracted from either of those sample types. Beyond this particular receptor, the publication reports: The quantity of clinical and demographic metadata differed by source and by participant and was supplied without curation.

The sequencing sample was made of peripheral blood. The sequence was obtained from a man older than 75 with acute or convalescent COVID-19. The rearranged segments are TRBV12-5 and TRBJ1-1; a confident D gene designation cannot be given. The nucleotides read TGTGCTAGTGGTTTCTCGAACACTGAAGCTTTCTTT. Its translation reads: CASGFSNTEAFF.